Reported below is one T cell receptor (beta chain). The antigen remains undetermined. The CDR3 is 13 residues long. The germline CDR1 and CDR2 sequences are MNHEY and SVGAGI. V lost 7 bases, J lost 2 bases, and 4 bases stayed unmatched. Using immunoSEQ multiplex PCR, the repertoire was profiled, and TCRdb retains in-frame clones only, with some absent. In the table there are around 100,000 clones, almost 90% of which are singletons. The sample belongs to a study of T cell responses to AZD1222 COVID-19 vaccine. General study results and limits: Most donors were white British and more were female, and clonal diversity was possibly underestimated.

This receptor was obtained from an adult in good health. Specimen: peripheral blood, collected on day 0 of AZD1222 vaccination. The gene calls are TRBV6-5 and TRBJ1-1, with 7 bases lining up with TRBD1. This chain's CDR3 is CASTQGVNTEAFF. The CDR3 nucleotides read TGTGCCAGCACCCAGGGGGTAAACACTGAAGCTTTCTTT.